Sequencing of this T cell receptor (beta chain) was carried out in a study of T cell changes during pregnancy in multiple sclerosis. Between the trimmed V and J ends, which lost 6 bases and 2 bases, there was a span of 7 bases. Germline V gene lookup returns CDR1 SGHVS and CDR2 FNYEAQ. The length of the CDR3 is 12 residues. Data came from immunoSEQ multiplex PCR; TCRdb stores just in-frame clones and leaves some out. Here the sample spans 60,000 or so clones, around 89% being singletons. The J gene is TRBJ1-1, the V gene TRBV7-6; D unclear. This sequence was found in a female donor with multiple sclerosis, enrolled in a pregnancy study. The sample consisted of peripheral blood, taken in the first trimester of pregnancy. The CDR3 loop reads CASSSVNTEAFF. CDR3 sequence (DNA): TGTGCCAGCAGTTCAGTTAACACTGAAGCTTTCTTT.